Each of the 21 T cell receptor beta chains below was sequenced from the same sample in a study of T cell clonotyping in hematopoietic cell transplantation. Produced via immunoSEQ multiplex PCR; TCRdb's table is partial and in-frame only. The data contain some 9,400 clones, roughly 85% of them singletons. The material was PBMCs, obtained 180 days after allogeneic stem cell transplant. These receptors came from a male patient aged 35-55 years who had an allogeneic stem cell transplant from a related donor, so the T cells may come from the graft donor. Some clones in this sample may be carry-over from other donors' samples.

V gene TRBV27 combines with J gene TRBJ1-4; D is unclear. Germline V lookup: CDR1 MNHEY, CDR2 SMNVEV (reference sequence). This CDR3 is built from 16 residues. V dropped 5 bases and J dropped 7 bases, with 20 bases sitting between them. CDR3 region: CASSPYLQAGGEKLFF. The CDR3 DNA reads as TGTGCCAGCAGTCCCTACCTTCAAGCTGGAGGTGAAAAACTGTTTTTT.

This clone was seen a few times. The chain employs TRBV19 and TRBJ2-7; a possible D gene is TRBD2 (5 bases). Per the germline V gene, CDR1 is LNHDA and CDR2 is SQIVND (reference sequence). This CDR3 spans 13 amino acids. The V end lost 1 base, the J end lost 2 bases, and 6 bases lay between the germline ends. CDR3 region: CASSIVGAYEQYF. In DNA, the CDR3 is TGTGCCAGTAGTATAGTCGGGGCCTACGAGCAGTACTTC.

The CDR3: CASSQDPPGYPGLADKIQETQYF. The CDR3 DNA is TGTGCCAGCAGCCAAGACCCGCCGGGGTACCCGGGACTAGCGGACAAGATCCAAGAGACCCAGTACTTC. The rearrangement links TRBV4-2 to TRBJ2-5; 11 bases line up with TRBD2. V lost 0 bases and J lost 1; bases outside the gene matches: 22. The CDR3 sequence is 23 residues long. Germline V gives CDR1 LGHNA, CDR2 YNFKEQ.

The chain uses TRBV27 and TRBJ2-7; D is possibly TRBD1 or TRBD2 (5 bases each). Germline V gene sequence: CDR1 MNHEY, CDR2 SMNVEV (reference sequence). This CDR3 spans 13 amino acids. The V end was cut by 8 bases, the J end by 2 bases, with 13 bases between. CDR3 amino acids: CASLDRLTYEQYF. The CDR3 DNA follows: TGTGCCAGCTTAGACAGACTAACCTACGAGCAGTACTTC.

The J gene is TRBJ2-7, the V gene TRBV6-1; the D gene is possibly TRBD1 (5 bases). V lost 7 bases to trimming and J lost 0 bases, with 13 bases between them. The CDR3 spans 14 residues. Germline CDR1 reads MNHNS; CDR2 reads SASEGT. CDR3 sequence (DNA): TGTGCCAGCATGCTAGACAGAAGCTCCTACGAGCAGTACTTC. This encodes CASMLDRSSYEQYF.

The sample holds one count of this clone. The chain combines TRBV5-6 with TRBJ1-1; 11 positions agree with TRBD1. The CDR3 runs to 16 residues. Trimming took 4 bases from V and 5 from J; bases not matched to a gene: 10. Germline V gene data show CDR1 as SGHDT and CDR2 as YYEEEE. The CDR3 sequence: CASSMMDRGQSTEAFF. CDR3 sequence (DNA): TGTGCCAGCAGCATGATGGACAGGGGGCAATCAACTGAAGCTTTCTTT.

This clone was seen more than once but under ten times. The chain carries TRBV7-8 and TRBJ1-2, with D perhaps TRBD1 (6 bases). Trimming stripped 6 bases from V and 6 bases from J, with 17 bases between. The CDR3 has 14 amino acids. CDR1 and CDR2 from the germline V gene are SGHVS and FQNEAQ. The CDR3 DNA is TGTGCCAGCAGAAGGGACACCGGAGGGCATGGCTACACCTTC. The encoded protein is CASRRDTGGHGYTF.

There are a few counts of this clone. The J gene is TRBJ2-3, the V gene TRBV11-2; D is perhaps TRBD2 (5 bases). The CDR3 is made up of 19 amino acids. V dropped 2 bases and J dropped 2 bases, with 23 bases sitting between them. Germline lookup yields CDR1 SGHAT and CDR2 FQNNGV. The DNA of the CDR3 is TGTGCCAGCAGCTTACCCCTGCGGGTCCCGGCTAGGACCACAGATACGCAGTATTTT. Protein sequence: CASSLPLRVPARTTDTQYF.

The chain links TRBV6-1 to TRBJ1-3; D remains ambiguous. The CDR3 loop spans 17 amino acids. The V gene lost 3 bases and the J gene lost 3 bases, with 18 bases spanning the gap. In germline, CDR1 is MNHNS, CDR2 SASEGT. CDR3 loop: CASSDRSGRSYGNTIYF. The CDR3 nucleotides read TGTGCCAGCAGTGACCGGAGCGGCCGAAGTTATGGAAACACCATATATTTT.

This chain links TRBV4-1 with TRBJ2-1; tentative D call: TRBD2 (5 bases). V was pared by 4 bases and J by 9 bases, with 13 bases between. The germline CDR1 and CDR2 sequences are MGHRA and YSYEKL. CDR3 length equals 13 residues. This CDR3 is CASSPRSGSEQFF. DNA of the CDR3: TGCGCCAGCAGCCCCCGAAGCGGCAGTGAGCAGTTCTTC.

This clone was recorded once. V and J are TRBV2 and TRBJ2-6; 10 positions agree with TRBD2. Trimming removed 4 bases from V and 0 bases from J; junction bases left unmatched: 3. CDR3 size: 17 residues. Germline CDR1 is SNHLY and CDR2 is FYNNEI. For the CDR3, the DNA is TGTGCCAGCAGTGGACTAGCGGGCAGCTCTGGGGCCAACGTCCTGACTTTC. It is translated as CASSGLAGSSGANVLTF.

The chain uses TRBV19 and TRBJ2-5; possible D gene TRBD1, 6 bases. V was shortened by 6 bases and J by 7 bases, with 18 bases between the two germline ends. The germline V gene has CDR1 LNHDA and CDR2 SQIVND (reference sequence). The CDR3 is made up of 14 amino acids. The CDR3 reads CASRGGGQPGTQYF. DNA of the CDR3: TGTGCCAGTAGAGGGGGTGGACAGCCCGGGACCCAGTACTTC.

The chain is built from TRBV4-3 and TRBJ1-3; TRBD1 matches 9 bases. The V gene end was trimmed by 2 bases and the J gene end by 5 bases; junction bases not matched to a gene: 4. The length of the CDR3 is 15 residues. CDR1 and CDR2 (germline): LGHNA, YSLEER. Written as DNA, the CDR3 is TGCGCCAGCAGCCAACCGGGGACAGGGAGAAACACCATATATTTT. It translates to CASSQPGTGRNTIYF.

The sample holds a few counts of this clone. V gene TRBV11-2 combines with J gene TRBJ2-7; no firm D call. The CDR3 is 11 amino acids. Between the trimmed V and J ends, which lost 5 bases and 4 bases, there was a span of 6 bases. CDR1 SGHAT and CDR2 FQNNGV come from the germline V gene. CDR3 bases: TGTGCCAGCAGCGCCTCGTACGAGCAGTACTTC. Protein: CASSASYEQYF.

V gene TRBV4-2 combines with J gene TRBJ2-5; 7 bases fit TRBD2. CDR1 and CDR2 (germline): LGHNA, YNFKEQ. The CDR3 covers 14 residues. V lost 5 bases to trimming and J lost 3 bases; unmatched junction nucleotides: 6. CDR3 loop: CASSRDYQEETQYF. The CDR3 region has the DNA TGTGCCAGCAGCAGGGACTATCAGGAAGAGACCCAGTACTTC.

This rearrangement joins TRBV6-5 to TRBJ1-2; 7 bases agree with TRBD1. Trimming took 6 bases from V and 4 from J; bases not matched to a gene: 8. This CDR3 is 14 amino acids long. Germline V CDR1 and CDR2: MNHEY, SVGAGI. The CDR3 DNA follows: TGTGCCAGCAGCATGACAGGGATCGGCTATGGCTACACCTTC. Protein sequence: CASSMTGIGYGYTF.

The chain joins TRBV7-3 to TRBJ2-3; D gene unclear. The CDR3 contains 11 residues. The germline V and J ends were trimmed by 4 bases and 2 bases, with 1 base remaining between them. Germline-derived CDR1 and CDR2 are SGHTA and FQGTGA. CDR3 residues: CASSSTDTQYF. CDR3 DNA: TGTGCCAGCAGCTCCACAGATACGCAGTATTTT.

CDR3 in DNA: TGTGCCTGGAAGGGAGGGGGGCAGAGGACGCAGTATTTT. Translating it yields CAWKGGGQRTQYF. The V gene is TRBV30, the J gene TRBJ2-3, with a possible D match to TRBD2 (7 bases). The CDR3 length is 13 residues. Looked up from germline, CDR1 is GTSNPN and CDR2 is SVGIG (reference sequence). Trimming took off 4 bases at V and 9 bases at J, with 17 bases between the two ends.

This chain connects TRBV5-4 to TRBJ2-7, with TRBD2 matching 9 bases. This CDR3 has 17 amino acids. The germline gives CDR1 SGHNT, CDR2 YYREEE (reference sequence). Germline trimming cut 4 bases from V and 7 bases from J; bases unmatched to any gene: 18. As DNA, the CDR3 is TGTGCCAGCAGCCCGTATAGTTGGGGCGGGGGGGCAGGGGAGCAGTACTTC. It is translated as CASSPYSWGGGAGEQYF.

The V gene is TRBV6-1, the J gene TRBJ1-5, with no clear D. This CDR3 has 13 amino acids. CDR1 MNHNS and CDR2 SASEGT come from the germline V gene. The germline V and J ends were trimmed by 0 bases and 4 bases, with 4 bases remaining between them. In nucleotides, the CDR3 is TGTGCCAGCAGTGAAGCGTTGAATCAGCCCCAGCATTTT. This gives the protein CASSEALNQPQHF.

V gene TRBV4-1 combines with J gene TRBJ2-7, with 9 bases lining up with TRBD1. Losses at the gene ends were 1 base for V and 6 bases for J; bases not matched to a gene: 7. This CDR3 region has 15 residues. Germline CDR1 and CDR2: MGHRA and YSYEKL. CDR3 DNA sequence: TGCGCCAGCAGCCAAGCCGCAGGACAGGGGCGCGAGCAGTACTTC. As protein: CASSQAAGQGREQYF.